Below, 32 T cell receptor beta chains from the same sample are listed, as sequenced in a study of PD-1 blockade in classical Hodgkin lymphoma. Produced via immunoSEQ multiplex PCR; TCRdb's table is partial and in-frame only. The profile shows approximately 13,000 clones, just under 80% of them singletons. No patient escaped relapse after autologous stem cell transplantation, and brentuximab vedotin exposure varied. Source: peripheral blood mononuclear cells (PBMCs), taken at baseline. These receptors all stem from a human donor with classical Hodgkin lymphoma.

The gene calls are TRBV9 and TRBJ2-3, with 7 bases that match TRBD2. The CDR3 has 16 residues. Trimming took 0 bases from V and 1 from J; bases not matched to a gene: 5. CDR1 and CDR2 (germline): SGDLS, YYNGEE. CDR3 sequence: CASSVVGGGGTDTQYF. The DNA for the CDR3 is TGTGCCAGCAGCGTAGTTGGGGGGGGAGGCACAGATACGCAGTATTTT.

V is TRBV18 and J is TRBJ1-5, with unresolved D. The CDR3 is made up of 13 amino acids. From germline, CDR1 is KGHSH and CDR2 LQKENI. Trimming took 3 bases from V and 5 from J, leaving 8 bases between them. CDR3 loop: CASSPREYQPQHF. The DNA of the CDR3 is TGTGCCAGCTCACCGCGGGAATATCAGCCCCAGCATTTT.

The CDR3 loop reads CASSADQGGGGGPQHF. The CDR3, as DNA: TGTGCCAGCAGCGCAGATCAGGGGGGGGGCGGTGGTCCCCAGCATTTT. The chain recombines TRBV9 with TRBJ1-5; TRBD1 agrees at 7 bases. Per germline, CDR1 SGDLS and CDR2 YYNGEE. The V segment lost 3 bases and the J segment 10 bases; nucleotides outside the gene matches: 16. The CDR3 sequence is 16 residues long.

The CDR3 nucleotides are TGCGCCAGCAGCTTCGACAGCCCGAACACTGAAGCTTTCTTT. Protein sequence: CASSFDSPNTEAFF. This chain uses TRBV5-1 with TRBJ1-1; D may be TRBD1 (5 bases). V dropped 2 bases and J dropped 1 base, with 9 bases sitting between them. This CDR3 contains 14 residues. Per the germline V gene, CDR1 is SGHRS and CDR2 is YFSETQ.

This chain links TRBV19 with TRBJ1-1; 8 nucleotides match TRBD1. In germline, CDR1 is LNHDA, CDR2 SQIVND (reference sequence). The CDR3 spans 16 residues. The J segment lost 1 base and the V segment lost 5 bases, leaving 9 bases of the junction unmatched. The CDR3 coding sequence is TGTGCCAGTAGTTTCCTTGGGCAGGGGGCGAACACTGAAGCTTTCTTT. It codes for CASSFLGQGANTEAFF.

The chain combines TRBV19 with TRBJ2-3, with 13 bases that match TRBD2. V gave up 9 bases and J gave up 5 bases; unmatched junction bases: 11. The CDR3 totals 16 residues. The V gene's germline CDR1 is LNHDA and CDR2 SQIVND (reference sequence). The CDR3 loop reads CASSGTSGTRGDTQYF. The DNA for the CDR3 is TGTGCCAGCAGCGGGACTAGCGGGACACGAGGAGATACGCAGTATTTT.

There are a few counts of this clone. The chain couples TRBV28 to TRBJ2-5; 12 bases match TRBD1. V was clipped by 3 bases and J by 5 bases; unmatched bases: 7. CDR3 length: 16 amino acids. Germline CDR1 reads MDHEN; CDR2 reads SYDVKM. The CDR3 DNA reads as TGTGCCAGCAGTTTTGGGGGACAGGGGGCAACGGAGACCCAGTACTTC. The encoded protein is CASSFGGQGATETQYF.

This rearrangement joins TRBV6-6 to TRBJ2-7; TRBD2 matches 8 bases. The germline V gene encodes CDR1 MNHNY and CDR2 SVGAGI (reference sequence). The CDR3 loop spans 15 amino acids. Unmatched junction bases numbered 6, after V lost 5 bases and J lost 0 bases. CDR3 sequence: CASSQLAGYSYEQYF. The CDR3 nucleotides are TGTGCCAGCAGTCAATTAGCGGGGTACTCCTACGAGCAGTACTTC.

This clone was counted once. V usage is TRBV19 and J usage is TRBJ1-4, with D possibly matching TRBD1 (5 bases). Germline V gene sequence: CDR1 LNHDA, CDR2 SQIVND (reference sequence). V gave up 3 bases and J gave up 5 bases, with 13 bases separating them. The CDR3 runs to 15 residues. For the CDR3, the DNA is TGTGCCAGTAGTATTCAGGGAACCTTAAATGAAAAACTGTTTTTT. Protein: CASSIQGTLNEKLFF.

This sequence joins TRBV4-1 and TRBJ1-3; perhaps TRBD1 as D (5 bases). V was shortened by 0 bases and J by 5 bases, with 11 bases between the two germline ends. The germline gives CDR1 MGHRA, CDR2 YSYEKL. This CDR3 spans 15 amino acids. CDR3 in amino acids: CASSQEGQGRNTIYF. Written as DNA, the CDR3 is TGCGCCAGCAGCCAAGAAGGGCAGGGTAGAAACACCATATATTTT.

The chain is built from TRBV11-2 and TRBJ2-5, with a possible D match to TRBD2 (5 bases). Germline loops: CDR1 SGHAT, CDR2 FQNNGV. V shed 4 bases and J shed 0 bases, with 12 bases lying between them. The CDR3 runs 15 residues. The CDR3 loop reads CASSSRSAHQETQYF. The CDR3, as DNA: TGTGCCAGCAGCTCCCGTAGCGCGCACCAAGAGACCCAGTACTTC. Full variable domain (missing parts from reference TRBV11-2 and TRBJ2-5): EAGVAQSPRYKIIEKRQSVAFWCNPISGHATLYWYQQILGQGPKLLIQFQNNGVVDDSQLPKDRFSAERLKGVDSTLKIQPAKLEDSAVYLCASSSRSAHQETQYFGPGTRLLVL.

The rearrangement joins TRBV7-8 to TRBJ2-2; D not certain. CDR3 length: 17 residues. V lost 5 bases to trimming and J lost 2 bases, with 18 bases between them. Germline CDR1 SGHVS, CDR2 FQNEAQ. The CDR3 DNA reads as TGTGCCAGCAGCCCCGGGCGCGTGACCTTAAACACCGGGGAGCTGTTTTTT. It translates to CASSPGRVTLNTGELFF.

The rearrangement uses TRBV5-1 and TRBJ2-2, with D perhaps matching TRBD1 (6 bases). CDR3 size: 14 residues. Germline V lookup: CDR1 SGHRS, CDR2 YFSETQ. Trimming pared 7 bases from V and 1 base from J, leaving 11 bases between. Written as DNA, the CDR3 is TGCGCCAGCGGATTGACAGGGAACACCGGGGAGCTGTTTTTT. It is translated as CASGLTGNTGELFF.

The CDR3 protein is CASSQLTGRDGYTF. The CDR3 DNA reads as TGCGCCAGCAGCCAATTGACAGGAAGGGATGGCTACACCTTC. J is TRBJ1-2 and V is TRBV5-1, with TRBD1 as a possible D gene (6 bases). Germline CDR1 and CDR2: SGHRS and YFSETQ. V was shortened by 4 bases and J by 6 bases, with 16 bases between the two germline ends. The CDR3 consists of 14 residues.

This clone was counted once. The chain carries TRBV21-1 and TRBJ2-2; the table assigns TRBD2, which was not confirmed against the DNA. TRBV21-1 corresponds to a pseudogene. The CDR3 length is 13 residues. CDR3 coding DNA: TGTGCCAGCAGCTTCAAGAGGACCGGGGAGCTGTTTTTT. This encodes CASSFKRTGELFF.

The chain couples TRBV10-3 to TRBJ2-6; no reliable D call. The ends were cut back, 8 bases at V and 0 bases at J, with 5 bases in the middle. Germline V gene sequence: CDR1 ENHRY, CDR2 SYGVKD. The CDR3 consists of 13 residues. The CDR3 spells CAIGPSGANVLTF. The CDR3 bases are TGTGCCATCGGTCCCTCTGGGGCCAACGTCCTGACTTTC.

This clone came up a few times. This chain's CDR3 is CASSSGRLGTEAFF. The CDR3 DNA reads TGTGCCAGCAGTTCCGGAAGGTTGGGCACTGAAGCTTTCTTT. The chain employs TRBV27 and TRBJ1-1; D not certain. Germline loops: CDR1 MNHEY, CDR2 SMNVEV (reference sequence). There are 14 residues in the CDR3. V was trimmed by 4 bases and J by 4 bases, leaving 13 bases between them.

This chain links TRBV18 with TRBJ2-3; 9 bases fit TRBD1. J was trimmed by 0 bases and V by 4 bases; bases with no gene match: 5. This CDR3 contains 16 residues. The V gene's germline CDR1 is KGHSH and CDR2 LQKENI. The CDR3 protein is CASSRQGGTSTDTQYF. The DNA of the CDR3 is TGTGCCAGCTCACGACAGGGGGGAACAAGCACAGATACGCAGTATTTT. Full variable domain (missing parts from reference TRBV18 and TRBJ2-3): NAGVMQNPRHLVRRRGQEARLRCSPMKGHSHVYWYRQLPEEGLKFMVYLQKENIIDESGMPKERFSAEFPKEGPSILRIQQVVRGDSAAYFCASSRQGGTSTDTQYFGPGTRLTVL.

The chain joins TRBV6-5 to TRBJ1-2; D unclear. CDR3 size: 11 residues. Germline CDR1 is MNHEY and CDR2 is SVGAGI. V was trimmed by 5 bases and J by 5 bases, leaving 6 bases between them. CDR3 in DNA: TGTGCCAGCAGTGAACCTTATGGCTACACCTTC. It translates to CASSEPYGYTF.

The rearrangement uses TRBV18 and TRBJ1-2; D perhaps matches TRBD1 (5 bases). The CDR3 runs to 13 residues. Germline CDR1 reads KGHSH; CDR2 reads LQKENI. V lost 4 bases to trimming and J lost 7 bases, with 13 bases between them. DNA of the CDR3: TGTGCCAGCTCACTCGACGGGGCAGGTGGCTACACCTTC. It is translated as CASSLDGAGGYTF.

The chain recombines TRBV6-5 with TRBJ1-3; a possible D gene is TRBD1 (6 bases). V gave up 7 bases and J gave up 0 bases, with 10 bases separating them. The CDR3 length is 14 residues. Germline V gene lookup returns CDR1 MNHEY and CDR2 SVGAGI. The CDR3 protein is CASKDRNSGNTIYF. CDR3 DNA: TGTGCCAGCAAGGACAGAAACTCTGGAAACACCATATATTTT.

The CDR3 sequence: CASSTELYGYTF. In DNA form, the CDR3 reads TGTGCCAGCAGTACAGAATTGTATGGCTACACCTTC. The V call is TRBV2, the J call TRBJ1-2; D remains unclear. The germline CDR1 and CDR2 sequences are SNHLY and FYNNEI. The CDR3 runs 12 residues. Trimming left V 5 bases short and J 5 bases short, with 9 bases between.

This chain connects TRBV27 to TRBJ1-1, with a weak D call TRBD1 (5 bases). The CDR3 loop spans 14 amino acids. Trimming took off 7 bases at V and 0 bases at J, with 12 bases between the two ends. CDR1 and CDR2 (germline): MNHEY, SMNVEV (reference sequence). CDR3 loop: CASNFGGMNTEAFF. The CDR3, as DNA: TGTGCCAGCAACTTCGGGGGGATGAACACTGAAGCTTTCTTT.

This chain links TRBV7-9 with TRBJ1-5; 7 bases line up with TRBD1. Per the germline V gene, CDR1 is SEHNR and CDR2 is FQNEAQ (reference sequence). The V and J ends lost 5 bases and 0 bases, in that order; junction bases with no gene match: 7. The CDR3 is 16 amino acids. The CDR3, as DNA: TGTGCCAGCAGCCCCGGGACAGATAATAGCAATCAGCCCCAGCATTTT. Protein sequence: CASSPGTDNSNQPQHF.

The V call is TRBV7-9, the J call TRBJ2-7; 8 bases fit TRBD1. The V gene end was trimmed by 2 bases and the J gene end by 2 bases; junction bases not matched to a gene: 2. CDR3 length equals 14 residues. Germline V lookup: CDR1 SEHNR, CDR2 FQNEAQ (reference sequence). The DNA of the CDR3 is TGTGCCAGCAGCTTACGGGACAGGACCTACGAGCAGTACTTC. It translates to CASSLRDRTYEQYF.

The V gene is TRBV2, the J gene TRBJ1-2; TRBD1 matches at 8 bases. The CDR3 is made up of 14 amino acids. The germline CDR1 and CDR2 sequences are SNHLY and FYNNEI. Trimming took 4 bases from V and 8 from J; bases not matched to a gene: 9. CDR3 amino acids: CASSVLQGAGGYTF. The CDR3 DNA follows: TGTGCCAGCAGTGTGTTGCAGGGGGCGGGCGGCTACACCTTC.

The chain joins TRBV11-1 to TRBJ1-2; 7 bases align to TRBD1. CDR3 size: 15 residues. Looked up from germline, CDR1 is SGHAT and CDR2 is FQDESV (reference sequence). The V and J ends lost 4 bases and 6 bases, in that order; junction bases with no gene match: 11. Written as DNA, the CDR3 is TGTGCCAGCAGCTACTCCGGGACAGTGAAGGATGGCTACACCTTC. Residues: CASSYSGTVKDGYTF.

The rearrangement uses TRBV7-3 and TRBJ2-5; D possibly matches TRBD1 or TRBD2 (5 bases each). The CDR3 runs 15 residues. V was clipped by 1 base and J by 4 bases, with 13 bases between them. The germline V gene has CDR1 SGHTA and CDR2 FQGTGA. The CDR3 region has the DNA TGTGCCAGCAGCTTAATGGGACGGCCTTCAGAGACCCAGTACTTC. Amino acids: CASSLMGRPSETQYF.

The chain combines TRBV6-5 with TRBJ1-1; no firm D call. The V end lost 2 bases, the J end lost 11 bases, and 12 bases lay between the germline ends. CDR1 is MNHEY and CDR2 is SVGAGI in the germline V gene. The CDR3 length is 12 residues. The CDR3 sequence is CASSYEWGTAFF. The CDR3 DNA reads as TGTGCCAGCAGTTACGAATGGGGAACTGCTTTCTTT.

The J gene is TRBJ2-7, the V gene TRBV18, with D perhaps TRBD1 or TRBD2 (5 bases each). Trimming took 3 bases from V and 3 from J, leaving 15 bases between them. CDR3 length: 15 amino acids. CDR1 KGHSH and CDR2 LQKENI come from the germline V gene. The DNA for the CDR3 is TGTGCCAGCTCACCCCCCGGAGGTAGGGGCTACGAGCAGTACTTC. As protein: CASSPPGGRGYEQYF.

The sample holds one count of this clone. At one of its ends the junction is not consistent with the germline gene, which may arise from a read error. This sequence joins TRBV7-7 and TRBJ1-3; D is undetermined. The CDR3 extends over 15 amino acids. In germline, CDR1 is SSHAT, CDR2 FNYEAQ (reference sequence). CDR3 region: CASSLALGSGNTIYF. The CDR3 nucleotides are TGTGCTAGCAGCTTAGCGCTAGGGTCTGGAAACACCATATATTTT.

The genes are TRBV18 and TRBJ1-3; 10 nucleotides match TRBD1. CDR1 KGHSH and CDR2 LQKENI come from the germline V gene. V lost 3 bases, J lost 1 base, and 9 bases stayed unmatched. CDR3 size: 18 residues. CDR3 residues: CASSPIGTGVLSGNTIYF. Written as DNA, the CDR3 is TGTGCCAGCTCACCGATCGGGACAGGGGTTCTATCTGGAAACACCATATATTTT.